The 20 T cell receptor beta chains listed next were all sequenced from one sample in a study of control samples from healthy donors and cancer patients. Generated by immunoSEQ multiplex PCR, the TCRdb table keeps only in-frame clones and is missing some. The sample has roughly 92,000 clones; about 88% are singletons. The sample was blood. These receptors all come from a woman aged 55-70 years in good health.

V and J are TRBV19 and TRBJ1-5; 8 bases fit TRBD1. Germline V lookup: CDR1 LNHDA, CDR2 SQIVND (reference sequence). The CDR3 sequence is 14 residues long. J gave up 9 bases and V 5 bases, and 9 bases lay outside the gene matches. The CDR3 DNA sequence: TGTGCCAGTAGTCTCGGACAGGGCCCCCGGCCCCAGCATTTT. It is translated as CASSLGQGPRPQHF.

The J gene is TRBJ2-2, the V gene TRBV7-3, with 14 bases matching TRBD2. The CDR3 has 17 residues. With 5 bases clipped from V and 6 bases from J, the junction kept 8 bases outside the gene matches. Looked up from germline, CDR1 is SGHTA and CDR2 is FQGTGA. This chain's CDR3 is CASSLGLAGGIAGELFF. CDR3 DNA: TGTGCCAGCAGCCTTGGACTAGCGGGAGGTATCGCCGGGGAGCTGTTTTTT.

This chain connects TRBV6-2 or TRBV6-3 to TRBJ2-7, with 7 bases lining up with TRBD2. The length of the CDR3 is 15 residues. V dropped 0 bases and J dropped 6; count of bases not matched to a gene: 8. Germline V lookup: CDR1 MNHEY, CDR2 SVGEGT. The CDR3 coding sequence is TGTGCCAGCAGTTACTCGAAGGGCAGGGAGGGCGAGCAGTACTTC. Protein product: CASSYSKGREGEQYF.

The rearrangement joins TRBV11-3 to TRBJ2-2; D is tentatively TRBD1 or TRBD2 (6 bases each). Germline CDR1 is SGHNT and CDR2 is YENEEA. This CDR3 is built from 15 residues. The germline V and J ends were trimmed by 7 bases and 4 bases, with 16 bases remaining between them. In nucleotides, the CDR3 is TGTGCCAGCACCCTAATCGAGGGGGGCACCGGGGAGCTGTTTTTT. Translated: CASTLIEGGTGELFF.

The chain combines TRBV7-9 with TRBJ1-1, with 8 bases fitting TRBD1. This CDR3 has 15 residues. Germline loops: CDR1 SEHNR, CDR2 FQNEAQ (reference sequence). Unmatched junction bases numbered 11, after V lost 7 bases and J lost 4 bases. The CDR3: CASKPRTGLSTEAFF. DNA of the CDR3: TGTGCCAGCAAACCGCGGACAGGGTTGAGCACTGAAGCTTTCTTT.

J is TRBJ2-3 and V is TRBV11-3, with D perhaps TRBD2 (5 bases). Germline-derived CDR1 and CDR2 are SGHNT and YENEEA. Deletions cut 1 base from V and 4 bases from J, with 6 bases between. This CDR3 contains 13 residues. Written as DNA, the CDR3 is TGTGCCAGCAGCTTAGGAGCGGCAGATACGCAGTATTTT. Translated: CASSLGAADTQYF. Full variable domain (remainder filled in from reference TRBV11-3 and TRBJ2-3): EAGVVQSPRYKIIEKKQPVAFWCNPISGHNTLYWYLQNLGQGPELLIRYENEEAVDDSQLPKDRFSAERLKGVDSTLKIQPAELGDSAVYLCASSLGAADTQYFGPGTRLTVL.

As to this clone: This CDR3 is also generated by other DNA sequences in the sample. The chain is built from TRBV5-1 and TRBJ2-7; 10 positions agree with TRBD1. This CDR3 is built from 14 residues. From germline, CDR1 is SGHRS and CDR2 YFSETQ. Unmatched junction bases numbered 7, after V lost 4 bases and J lost 6 bases. For the CDR3, the DNA is TGCGCCAGCAGCCTTGGGGACAGGGGAGGCGAGCAGTACTTC. It specifies CASSLGDRGGEQYF.

This rearrangement joins TRBV4-3 to TRBJ2-7; 8 bases map to TRBD2. The germline gives CDR1 LGHNA, CDR2 YSLEER. The CDR3 extends over 17 amino acids. The V segment lost 1 base and the J segment 0 bases; nucleotides outside the gene matches: 8. The CDR3 here is CASSQAFSGMSSYEQYF. CDR3 nucleotides: TGCGCCAGCAGCCAAGCTTTTAGCGGGATGAGCTCCTACGAGCAGTACTTC.

The chain uses TRBV6-5 and TRBJ2-1; tentatively, D is TRBD2 (7 bases). Trimming stripped 7 bases from V and 4 bases from J, with 17 bases between. This CDR3 spans 15 amino acids. From germline, CDR1 is MNHEY and CDR2 SVGAGI. This CDR3 is CASKGGAGYYNEQFF. As DNA, the CDR3 is TGTGCCAGCAAAGGGGGAGCGGGGTATTACAATGAGCAGTTCTTC.

This chain joins TRBV24-1 and TRBJ2-1; the D is unclear. There are 11 residues in the CDR3. Germline V gives CDR1 KGHDR, CDR2 SFDVKD. Trimming shortened V by 9 bases and J by 0 bases, and 2 bases separated the two germline ends. The CDR3: CATGSYNEQFF. CDR3 DNA: TGTGCCACCGGCTCCTACAATGAGCAGTTCTTC.

The chain joins TRBV19 to TRBJ2-1, with 8 bases matching TRBD2. The V gene end was trimmed by 3 bases and the J gene end by 11 bases; junction bases not matched to a gene: 3. The CDR3 contains 12 residues. Germline V CDR1 and CDR2: LNHDA, SQIVND (reference sequence). The CDR3 spells CASSIRSGKQFF. Written as DNA, the CDR3 is TGTGCCAGTAGTATCCGTAGCGGGAAGCAGTTCTTC.

This sequence joins TRBV9 and TRBJ1-2, with D unclear. Trimming removed 0 bases from V and 1 base from J, with 4 bases in between. CDR3 length: 13 amino acids. From germline, CDR1 is SGDLS and CDR2 YYNGEE. The DNA of the CDR3 is TGTGCCAGCAGCGTAGCCTTTAACTATGGCTACACCTTC. It specifies CASSVAFNYGYTF.

V usage is TRBV6-6 and J usage is TRBJ1-1; the match to TRBD1 covers 7 bases. This CDR3 is 15 amino acids long. V lost 2 bases and J lost 0; bases outside the gene matches: 3. CDR1 is MNHNY, CDR2 SVGAGI, per germline (reference sequence). CDR3 in DNA: TGTGCCAGCAGTTACGCGGGACAGATGAACACTGAAGCTTTCTTT. Encoded protein: CASSYAGQMNTEAFF.

The chain combines TRBV4-3 with TRBJ2-1, with a weak D call TRBD1 (6 bases). CDR1 and CDR2 (germline): LGHNA, YSLEER. This CDR3 comprises 17 residues. Trimming stripped 0 bases from V and 1 base from J, with 13 bases between. The CDR3 DNA is TGCGCCAGCAGCCAAGACAGGGGTGCTGGGTCCTACAATGAGCAGTTCTTC. It translates to CASSQDRGAGSYNEQFF.

In DNA, the CDR3 is TGTGCCATCTCACCCGGGACAGGGGGTCCAGAGACCCAGTACTTC. Its protein product is CAISPGTGGPETQYF. This chain connects TRBV24-1 to TRBJ2-5; TRBD1 matches 11 bases. With V trimmed by 11 bases and J by 4 bases, 11 bases remained unmatched. There are 15 residues in the CDR3. Germline V CDR1 and CDR2: KGHDR, SFDVKD.

This clone was observed a single time. The chain couples TRBV7-9 to TRBJ1-6; D perhaps matches TRBD1 (5 bases). The CDR3 extends over 16 amino acids. Deletions cut 5 bases from V and 4 bases from J, with 15 bases between. CDR1 SEHNR and CDR2 FQNEAQ come from the germline V gene (reference sequence). CDR3 sequence: CASSTSGPLYNSPLHF. For the CDR3, the DNA is TGTGCCAGCAGCACTTCAGGGCCTCTTTATAATTCACCCCTCCACTTT.

This chain uses TRBV29-1 with TRBJ2-1; 11 bases match TRBD2. The CDR3 extends over 14 amino acids. The V and J ends lost 3 bases and 5 bases, in that order; junction bases with no gene match: 3. CDR1 and CDR2 from the germline V gene are SQVTM and ANQGSEA. CDR3 coding DNA: TGCAGCGTTGAGGGACTAGCGGAAAACAATGAGCAGTTCTTC. It encodes CSVEGLAENNEQFF.

Only one count was recorded for this clone. CDR3 sequence (DNA): TGTGCCAGCAGCTGGGGGGTGAAGGGCTACACCTTC. Its translation: CASSWGVKGYTF. V is TRBV7-2 and J is TRBJ1-2; D is perhaps TRBD1 (5 bases). V was cut by 4 bases and J by 8 bases, with 11 bases left in between. Germline lookup yields CDR1 SGHTA and CDR2 FQGNSA. This CDR3 is built from 12 residues.

The J gene is TRBJ1-4, the V gene TRBV5-5; D is ambiguous. Germline V gives CDR1 SGHKS, CDR2 YYEKEE (reference sequence). This CDR3 spans 15 amino acids. V was trimmed by 4 bases and J by 0 bases, leaving 10 bases between them. CDR3 residues: CASSGTYATNEKLFF. Here the CDR3 DNA reads TGTGCCAGCAGCGGAACGTATGCAACTAATGAAAAACTGTTTTTT.

This clone was seen a single time. The CDR3 nucleotides are TGTGCCAGTAGTATACAGACTGGTATTGACACCATATATTTT. This encodes CASSIQTGIDTIYF. This chain links TRBV19 with TRBJ1-3; D is undetermined. With 2 bases removed from V and 8 bases from J, the gap between germline ends came to 13 bases. Per germline, CDR1 LNHDA and CDR2 SQIVND (reference sequence). This CDR3 is 14 amino acids long.